This T cell receptor (beta chain) emerged from a study of CD8+ T cells in alopecia areata. Extracted RNA was reverse transcribed into cDNA, the sequencing template. TCRdb keeps only in-frame clones here, not all; method: immunoSEQ multiplex PCR. The sample carries roughly 98,000 clones, approximately 60% recorded once. This CDR3 spans 12 amino acids. V lost 7 bases to trimming and J lost 4 bases; unmatched junction nucleotides: 3. The germline V gene has CDR1 SQVTM and CDR2 ANQGSEA. Treatment of the sample: oral pan-JAK inhibitor, 5-10 mg twice daily. Peripheral blood samples and lesional scalp punch biopsies were obtained from alopecia areata patients.

The gene calls are TRBV29-1 and TRBJ2-3, with 9 bases matching TRBD1. Here the sequenced sample was CD8+ T cells sorted from blood, taken at week 4, from a patient treated with tofacitinib. The sequence came from a human donor with alopecia areata. The DNA of the CDR3 is TGCAGCGGGGACAGGGAGGCAGATACGCAGTATTTT. Translation: CSGDREADTQYF.